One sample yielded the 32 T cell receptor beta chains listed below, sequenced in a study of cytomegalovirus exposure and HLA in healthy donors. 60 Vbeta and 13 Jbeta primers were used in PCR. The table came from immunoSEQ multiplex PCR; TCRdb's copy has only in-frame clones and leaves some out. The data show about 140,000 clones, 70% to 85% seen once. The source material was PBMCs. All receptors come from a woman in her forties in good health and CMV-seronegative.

Here the CDR3 DNA reads TGTGCCTGGAGTGTGGGACTAGCGGGAGTTCAAGATACGCAGTATTTT. Its protein is CAWSVGLAGVQDTQYF. The chain is built from TRBV30 and TRBJ2-3; TRBD2 aligns across 14 bases. The V gene's germline CDR1 is GTSNPN and CDR2 SVGIG (reference sequence). The CDR3 contains 16 residues. Germline trimming cut 0 bases from V and 5 bases from J; bases unmatched to any gene: 4. Based on the CDR3 plus reference TRBV30 and TRBJ2-3, the full variable domain is SQTIHQWPATLVQPVGSPLSLECTVEGTSNPNLYWYRQAAGRGLQLLFYSVGIGQISSEVPQNLSASRPQDRQFILSSKKLLLSDSGFYLCAWSVGLAGVQDTQYFGPGTRLTVL.

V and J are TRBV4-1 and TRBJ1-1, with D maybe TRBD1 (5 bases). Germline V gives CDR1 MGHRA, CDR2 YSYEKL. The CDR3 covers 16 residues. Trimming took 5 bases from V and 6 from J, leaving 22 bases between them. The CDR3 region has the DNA TGCGCCAGCAGCGCAATTGGCAGGGATATGTATGCTGAAGCTTTCTTT. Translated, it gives CASSAIGRDMYAEAFF.

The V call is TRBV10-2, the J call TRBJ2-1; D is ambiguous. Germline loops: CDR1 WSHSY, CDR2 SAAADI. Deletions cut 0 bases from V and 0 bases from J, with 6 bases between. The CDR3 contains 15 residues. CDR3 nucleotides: TGCGCCAGCAGTGAGTCATTAATCTCCTACAATGAGCAGTTCTTC. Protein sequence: CASSESLISYNEQFF.

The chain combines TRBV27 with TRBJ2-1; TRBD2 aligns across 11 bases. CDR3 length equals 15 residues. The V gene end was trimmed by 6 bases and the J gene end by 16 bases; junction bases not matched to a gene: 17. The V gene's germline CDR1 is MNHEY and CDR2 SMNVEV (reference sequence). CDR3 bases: TGTGCCAGCAGCCCATCCTGGGCTAGCGGGAGGCCGGAATTCTTC. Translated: CASSPSWASGRPEFF.

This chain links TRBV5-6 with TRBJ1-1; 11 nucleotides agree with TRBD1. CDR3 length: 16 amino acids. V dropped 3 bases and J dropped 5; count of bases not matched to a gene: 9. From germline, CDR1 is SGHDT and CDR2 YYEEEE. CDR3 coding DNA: TGTGCCAGCAGCTGGGGACAGGGGGGTGTAATAACTGAAGCTTTCTTT. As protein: CASSWGQGGVITEAFF.

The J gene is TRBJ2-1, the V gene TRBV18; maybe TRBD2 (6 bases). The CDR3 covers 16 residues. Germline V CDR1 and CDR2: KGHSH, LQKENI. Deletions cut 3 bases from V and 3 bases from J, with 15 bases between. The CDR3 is CASSPEGLLLYNEQFF. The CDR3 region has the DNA TGTGCCAGCTCACCGGAGGGCCTTCTTCTCTACAATGAGCAGTTCTTC.

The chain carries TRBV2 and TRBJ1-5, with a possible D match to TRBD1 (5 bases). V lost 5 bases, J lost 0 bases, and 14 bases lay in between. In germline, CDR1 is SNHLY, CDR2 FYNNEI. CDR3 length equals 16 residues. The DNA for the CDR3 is TGTGCCAGCAGTCTACAAGAGACAGATAGCAATCAGCCCCAGCATTTT. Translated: CASSLQETDSNQPQHF.

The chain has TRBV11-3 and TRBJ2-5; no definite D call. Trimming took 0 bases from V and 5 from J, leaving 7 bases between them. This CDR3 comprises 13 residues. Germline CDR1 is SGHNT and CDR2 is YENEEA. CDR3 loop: CASSLDTGETQYF. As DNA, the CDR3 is TGTGCCAGCAGCTTAGATACCGGGGAGACCCAGTACTTC.

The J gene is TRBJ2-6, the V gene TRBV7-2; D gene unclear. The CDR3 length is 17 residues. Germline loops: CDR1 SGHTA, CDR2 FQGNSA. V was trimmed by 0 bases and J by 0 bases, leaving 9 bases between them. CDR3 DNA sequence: TGTGCCAGCAGCTTAGCTTCCAGGTTCTCTGGGGCCAACGTCCTGACTTTC. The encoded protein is CASSLASRFSGANVLTF.

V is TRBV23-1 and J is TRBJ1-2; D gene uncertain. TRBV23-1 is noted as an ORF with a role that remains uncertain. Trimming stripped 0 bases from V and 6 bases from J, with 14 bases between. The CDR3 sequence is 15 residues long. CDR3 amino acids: CASSQSHGDPDGYTF. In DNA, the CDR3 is TGCGCCAGCAGTCAATCTCACGGGGATCCGGATGGCTACACCTTC.

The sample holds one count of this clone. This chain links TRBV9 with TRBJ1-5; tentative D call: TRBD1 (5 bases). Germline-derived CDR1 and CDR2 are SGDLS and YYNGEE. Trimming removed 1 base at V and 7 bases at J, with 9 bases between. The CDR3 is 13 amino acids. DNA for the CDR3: TGTGCCAGCAGCGTACAAGGGGTGCAGCCCCAGCATTTT. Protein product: CASSVQGVQPQHF.

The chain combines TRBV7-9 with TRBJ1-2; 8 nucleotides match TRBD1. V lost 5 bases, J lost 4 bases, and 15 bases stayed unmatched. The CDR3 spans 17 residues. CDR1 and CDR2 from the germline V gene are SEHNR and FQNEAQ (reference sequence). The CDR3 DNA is TGTGCCAGCAGCAGAACCCATCTTCCCGGGACAGGCTATGGCTACACCTTC. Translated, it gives CASSRTHLPGTGYGYTF.

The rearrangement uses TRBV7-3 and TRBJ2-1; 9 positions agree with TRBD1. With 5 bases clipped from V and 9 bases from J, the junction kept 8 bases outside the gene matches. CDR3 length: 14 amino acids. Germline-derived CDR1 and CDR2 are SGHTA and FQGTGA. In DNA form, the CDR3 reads TGTGCCAGCAGCCCACCGGGACAGGGAGGTGAGCAGTTCTTC. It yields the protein CASSPPGQGGEQFF.

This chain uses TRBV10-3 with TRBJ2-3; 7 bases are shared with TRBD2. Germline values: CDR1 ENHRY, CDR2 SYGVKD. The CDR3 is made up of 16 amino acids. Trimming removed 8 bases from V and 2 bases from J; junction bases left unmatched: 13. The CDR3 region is CAIFDGASGPTDTQYF. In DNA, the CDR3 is TGTGCCATCTTTGATGGGGCTAGCGGACCCACAGATACGCAGTATTTT.

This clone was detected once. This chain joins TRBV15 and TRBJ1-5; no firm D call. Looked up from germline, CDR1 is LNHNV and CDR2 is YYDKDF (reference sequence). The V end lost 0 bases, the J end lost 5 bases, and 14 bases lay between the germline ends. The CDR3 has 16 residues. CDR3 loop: CATSRDQSGHDQPQHF. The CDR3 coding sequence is TGTGCCACCAGCAGAGATCAAAGCGGCCACGATCAGCCCCAGCATTTT.

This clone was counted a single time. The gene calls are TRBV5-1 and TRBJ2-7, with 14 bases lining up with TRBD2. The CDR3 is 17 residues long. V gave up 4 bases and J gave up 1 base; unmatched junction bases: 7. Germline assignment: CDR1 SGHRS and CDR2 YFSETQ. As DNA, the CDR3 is TGCGCCAGCAGCCATGGGACTAGCGGGAGTTTTTCCTACGAGCAGTACTTC. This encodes CASSHGTSGSFSYEQYF.

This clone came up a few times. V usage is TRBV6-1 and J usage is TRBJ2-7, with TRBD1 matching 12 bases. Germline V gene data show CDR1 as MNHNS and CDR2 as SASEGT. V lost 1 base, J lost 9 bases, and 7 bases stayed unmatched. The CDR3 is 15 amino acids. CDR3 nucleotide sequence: TGTGCCAGCAGTGAAGGCCCCGGGACAGGGGGCTGGCAGTACTTC. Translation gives CASSEGPGTGGWQYF.

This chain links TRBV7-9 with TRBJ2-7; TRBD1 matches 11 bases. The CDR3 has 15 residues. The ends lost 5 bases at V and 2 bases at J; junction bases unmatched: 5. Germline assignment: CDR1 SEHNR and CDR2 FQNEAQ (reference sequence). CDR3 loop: CASSPGTGGTYEQYF. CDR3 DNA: TGTGCCAGCAGCCCCGGGACAGGGGGGACCTACGAGCAGTACTTC.

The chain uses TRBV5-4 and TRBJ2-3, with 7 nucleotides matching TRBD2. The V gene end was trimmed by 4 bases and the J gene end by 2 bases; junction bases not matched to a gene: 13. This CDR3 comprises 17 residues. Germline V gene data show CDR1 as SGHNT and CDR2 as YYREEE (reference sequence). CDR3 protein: CASSPHGISGPTDTQYF. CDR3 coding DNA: TGTGCCAGCAGCCCCCACGGGATTAGCGGGCCCACAGATACGCAGTATTTT.

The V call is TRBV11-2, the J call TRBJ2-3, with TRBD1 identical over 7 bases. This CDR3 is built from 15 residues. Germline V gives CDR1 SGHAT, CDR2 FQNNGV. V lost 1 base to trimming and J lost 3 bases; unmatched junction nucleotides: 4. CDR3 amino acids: CASSLGGRGTDTQYF. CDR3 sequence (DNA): TGTGCCAGCAGCTTAGGGGGCAGGGGGACAGATACGCAGTATTTT.

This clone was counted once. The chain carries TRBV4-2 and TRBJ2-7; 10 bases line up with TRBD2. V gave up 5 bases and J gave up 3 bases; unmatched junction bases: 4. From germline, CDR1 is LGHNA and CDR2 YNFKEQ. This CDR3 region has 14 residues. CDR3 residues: CASSSGTSDYEQYF. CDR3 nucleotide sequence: TGTGCCAGCAGCTCCGGGACTAGCGACTACGAGCAGTACTTC.

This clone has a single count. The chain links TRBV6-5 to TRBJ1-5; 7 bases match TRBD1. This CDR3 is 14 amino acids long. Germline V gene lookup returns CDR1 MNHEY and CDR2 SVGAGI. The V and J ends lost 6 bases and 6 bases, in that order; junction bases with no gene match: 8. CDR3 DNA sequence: TGTGCCAGCAGCAAAGGGGGCGCGGGTCAGCCCCAGCATTTT. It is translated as CASSKGGAGQPQHF.

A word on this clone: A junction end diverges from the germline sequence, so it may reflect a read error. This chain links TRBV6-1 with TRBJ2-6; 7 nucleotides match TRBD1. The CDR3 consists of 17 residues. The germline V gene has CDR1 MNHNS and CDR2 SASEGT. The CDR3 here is CASSETSGTAGANVLTF. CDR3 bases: TGTGCCAGCAGTGAAACGTCCGGGACAGCTGGTGCCAACGTCCTGACTTTC.

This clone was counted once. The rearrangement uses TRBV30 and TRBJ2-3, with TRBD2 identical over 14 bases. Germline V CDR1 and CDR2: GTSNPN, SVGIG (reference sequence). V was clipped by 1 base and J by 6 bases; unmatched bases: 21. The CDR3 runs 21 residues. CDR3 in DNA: TGTGCCTGGAGTGGAACCGATTCCGGGACTAGCGGGAGCAAGCCTCAGGATACGCAGTATTTT. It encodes CAWSGTDSGTSGSKPQDTQYF.

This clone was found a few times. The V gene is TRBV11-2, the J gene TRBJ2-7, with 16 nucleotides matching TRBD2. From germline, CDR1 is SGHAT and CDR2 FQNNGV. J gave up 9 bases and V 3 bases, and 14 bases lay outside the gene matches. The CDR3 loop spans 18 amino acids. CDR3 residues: CASSFFDTGTSGRGRQYF. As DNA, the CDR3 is TGTGCCAGCAGCTTTTTCGATACCGGGACTAGCGGGAGGGGTAGGCAGTACTTC.

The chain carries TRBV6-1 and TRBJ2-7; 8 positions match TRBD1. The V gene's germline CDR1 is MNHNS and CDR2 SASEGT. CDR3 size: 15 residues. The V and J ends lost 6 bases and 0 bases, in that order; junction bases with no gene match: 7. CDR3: CASRITGGSSYEQYF. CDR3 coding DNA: TGTGCCAGCAGAATAACAGGGGGTTCCTCCTACGAGCAGTACTTC.

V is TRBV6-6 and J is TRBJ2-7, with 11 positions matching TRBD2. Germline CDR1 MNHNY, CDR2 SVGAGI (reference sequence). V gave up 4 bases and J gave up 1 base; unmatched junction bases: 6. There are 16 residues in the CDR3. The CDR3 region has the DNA TGTGCCAGCAGTTTCACTAGCGGGAGTGGATCCTACGAGCAGTACTTC. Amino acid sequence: CASSFTSGSGSYEQYF.

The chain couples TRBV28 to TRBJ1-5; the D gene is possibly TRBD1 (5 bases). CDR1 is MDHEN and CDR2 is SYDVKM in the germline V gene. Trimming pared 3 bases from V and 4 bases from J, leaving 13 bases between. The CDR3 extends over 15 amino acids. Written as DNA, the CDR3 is TGTGCCAGCAGTTTCCAGGGTGTACGGAATCAGCCCCAGCATTTT. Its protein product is CASSFQGVRNQPQHF.

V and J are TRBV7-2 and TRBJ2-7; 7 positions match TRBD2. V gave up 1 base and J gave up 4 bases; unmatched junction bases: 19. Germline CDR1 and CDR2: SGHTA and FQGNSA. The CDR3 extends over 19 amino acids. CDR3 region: CASSLEYWGGQEISYEQYF. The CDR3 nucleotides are TGTGCCAGCAGCTTAGAGTATTGGGGAGGGCAGGAAATCTCTTACGAGCAGTACTTC.

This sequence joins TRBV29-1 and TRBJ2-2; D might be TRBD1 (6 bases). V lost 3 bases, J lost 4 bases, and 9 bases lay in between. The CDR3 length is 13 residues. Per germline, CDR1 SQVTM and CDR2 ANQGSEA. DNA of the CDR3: TGCAGCGTTGACGGGACACCCACCGGGGAGCTGTTTTTT. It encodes CSVDGTPTGELFF.

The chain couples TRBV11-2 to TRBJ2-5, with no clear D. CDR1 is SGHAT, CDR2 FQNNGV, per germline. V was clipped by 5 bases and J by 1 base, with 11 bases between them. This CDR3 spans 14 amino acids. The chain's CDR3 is CASSPQALQETQYF. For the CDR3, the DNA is TGTGCCAGCAGCCCCCAGGCCCTCCAAGAGACCCAGTACTTC.

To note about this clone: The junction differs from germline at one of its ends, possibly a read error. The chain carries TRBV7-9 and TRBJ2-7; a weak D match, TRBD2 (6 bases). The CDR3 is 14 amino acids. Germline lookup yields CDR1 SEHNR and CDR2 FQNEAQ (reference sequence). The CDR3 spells CASSLAGGPHERYF. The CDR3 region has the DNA TGTGCCAGCAGCTTAGCGGGAGGACCCCACGAGCGGTACTTC.